This T cell receptor (beta chain) was observed in a study of long-term antiretroviral therapy in people with HIV. Whole-study findings and limits: ART was followed by higher diversity that remained below transplant donor controls.

To note about this clone: Its antigen is unidentified.

Running of the v3.0 immunoSEQ assay took place at survey level. Profiling relied on immunoSEQ multiplex PCR, and the TCRdb table lists in-frame clones only, not all of them. This sample has over 25,000 clones; about 86% occur once, and the top ten carry roughly 5%. CDR3 length: 15 amino acids. V was shortened by 6 bases and J by 4 bases, with 15 bases between the two germline ends. The germline V gene encodes CDR1 MNHNS and CDR2 SASEGT. Donors each had at least one pre-ART PBMC sample and at least two post-ART ones. This sample comprised unsorted PBMCs, obtained 0.8 years after starting antiretroviral therapy. The chain uses TRBV6-1 and TRBJ2-2; D is unclear. The receptor comes from a woman under 40 with HIV. The CDR3 protein is CASRPDGRTTGELFF. The CDR3 nucleotides are TGTGCCAGCAGACCGGACGGGCGAACCACCGGGGAGCTGTTTTTT.